This T cell receptor beta chain stems from a study of CD8 T cells in Susac syndrome. The study, taken as a whole, reports: The study's TCR sequencing and HLA analysis covered a relatively small number of individuals, and the study acknowledged this.

The CDR3 has 15 residues. V dropped 0 bases and J dropped 6; count of bases not matched to a gene: 7. CDR1 SGDLS and CDR2 YYNGEE come from the germline V gene. The study used healthy donors as controls matched for age and sex. About this clonotype itself: Its matching antigen is unknown.

cDNA came from roughly 0.53 to 1 ug RNA primed by random hexamers. TCRdb called the immunoSEQ multiplex PCR reads again in MiXCR, with one record for every CDR3 protein. The sample lists over 100,000 distinct CDR3 sequences; around 95% were seen once. What was sequenced was CD4+ T cells from PBMCs. This chain joins TRBV9 and TRBJ2-3, with 7 bases lining up with TRBD1. The TCR originated in a human donor in good health. CDR3 residues: CASSVEGASGDTQYF. The CDR3 DNA follows: TGTGCCAGCAGCGTAGAGGGGGCCTCCGGGGATACGCAGTATTTT.